The 27 T cell receptor beta chains in this list originate from one sample, sequenced in a study of blood T cell repertoires in COVID-19. Sequenced by immunoSEQ multiplex PCR; TCRdb stores in-frame clones only, minus some. Of around 140,000 clones in the sample, roughly 88% were seen once. Source material: peripheral blood. All receptors derive from a woman in her 50s with acute or convalescent COVID-19.

V and J are TRBV4-2 and TRBJ2-3, with unresolved D. The length of the CDR3 is 15 residues. V shed 3 bases and J shed 1 base, with 11 bases lying between them. The V gene's germline CDR1 is LGHNA and CDR2 YNFKEQ. CDR3 nucleotides: TGTGCCAGCAGCCAGGGCCTGGCCCGCACAGATACGCAGTATTTT. Translating gives CASSQGLARTDTQYF.

This clone appeared a single time. The chain is built from TRBV7-9 and TRBJ2-7, with 11 positions matching TRBD2. Looked up from germline, CDR1 is SEHNR and CDR2 is FQNEAQ (reference sequence). The CDR3 extends over 15 amino acids. V dropped 0 bases and J dropped 4; count of bases not matched to a gene: 2. CDR3 sequence reads: CASSLAASGRYEQYF. The CDR3 DNA sequence: TGTGCCAGCAGCTTAGCTGCTAGCGGGAGGTACGAGCAGTACTTC.

This rearrangement joins TRBV3-1 (or the pseudogene TRBV3-2) to TRBJ1-5; TRBD1 is a possible D gene (6 bases). V was pared by 1 base and J by 0 bases, with 13 bases between. Germline CDR1 is LGHDT and CDR2 is YNNKEL (reference sequence). The CDR3 length is 17 residues. The CDR3 coding sequence is TGTGCCAGCAGCCAAGGGGGGGGCGGGGTTAGCAATCAGCCCCAGCATTTT. It codes for CASSQGGGGVSNQPQHF.

The J gene is TRBJ1-6, the V gene TRBV18; D is ambiguous. Germline lookup yields CDR1 KGHSH and CDR2 LQKENI. This CDR3 contains 14 residues. Between the trimmed V and J ends, which lost 3 bases and 6 bases, there was a span of 9 bases. CDR3 loop: CASSPGSTNSPLHF. As DNA, the CDR3 is TGTGCCAGCTCACCCGGGAGTACTAATTCACCCCTCCACTTT.

The chain recombines TRBV5-6 with TRBJ1-5; TRBD1 agrees at 9 bases. With V trimmed by 0 bases and J by 1 base, 2 bases remained unmatched. The CDR3 contains 16 residues. CDR1 SGHDT and CDR2 YYEEEE come from the germline V gene. Written as DNA, the CDR3 is TGTGCCAGCAGCTTGGGGACAGGGGTGAGCAATCAGCCCCAGCATTTT. Protein: CASSLGTGVSNQPQHF.

V is TRBV7-8 and J is TRBJ2-7; D may be TRBD1 (6 bases). Germline CDR1 and CDR2: SGHVS and FQNEAQ. Trimming shortened V by 4 bases and J by 2 bases, and 12 bases separated the two germline ends. This CDR3 has 14 residues. CDR3 residues: CASSWDKITYEQYF. CDR3 nucleotides: TGTGCCAGCAGCTGGGACAAAATAACCTACGAGCAGTACTTC. The full variable domain, its missing parts supplied by reference TRBV7-8 and TRBJ2-7, is GAGVSQSPRYKVAKRGQDVALRCDPISGHVSLFWYQQALGQGPEFLTYFQNEAQLDKSGLPSDRFFAERPEGSVSTLKIQRTQQEDSAVYLCASSWDKITYEQYFGPGTRLTVT.

The chain is built from TRBV10-3 and TRBJ1-2; 8 bases are shared with TRBD1. Germline CDR1 reads ENHRY; CDR2 reads SYGVKD. The length of the CDR3 is 15 residues. After removal of 5 bases from V and 2 bases from J, the junction contained 7 bases not matched to a gene. The CDR3 is CAISPDRALNYGYTF. DNA for the CDR3: TGTGCCATCAGTCCGGACAGGGCCCTAAACTATGGCTACACCTTC.

This chain uses TRBV7-2 with TRBJ1-1, with a weak D call TRBD1 (5 bases). The CDR3 consists of 13 residues. Per germline, CDR1 SGHTA and CDR2 FQGNSA. The V gene lost 1 base and the J gene lost 7 bases, with 10 bases spanning the gap. DNA of the CDR3: TGTGCCAGCAGCTTAGGCAGGGTCGTTGAAGCTTTCTTT. Translated: CASSLGRVVEAFF.

A few counts support this clone. The chain combines TRBV14 with TRBJ1-6, with no clear D. The CDR3 runs 15 residues. CDR1 and CDR2 (germline): SGHDN, FVKESK. Between the trimmed V and J ends, which lost 4 bases and 4 bases, there was a span of 11 bases. In DNA form, the CDR3 reads TGTGCCAGCAGCCGGGATGGACTTTATAATTCACCCCTCCACTTT. This sequence encodes CASSRDGLYNSPLHF. The complete variable domain, with remaining parts taken from reference TRBV14 and TRBJ1-6, reads EAGVTQFPSHSVIEKGQTVTLRCDPISGHDNLYWYRRVMGKEIKFLLHFVKESKQDESGMPNNRFLAERTGGTYSTLKVQPAELEDSGVYFCASSRDGLYNSPLHFGNGTRLTVT.

The count of this clone is one. The chain employs TRBV28 and TRBJ2-7, with 7 bases fitting TRBD1. Germline loops: CDR1 MDHEN, CDR2 SYDVKM. V gave up 2 bases and J gave up 1 base; unmatched junction bases: 5. The CDR3 spans 15 residues. The CDR3 DNA sequence: TGTGCCAGCAGTTTACTCGGACAGGCGTCCTACGAGCAGTACTTC. The encoded protein is CASSLLGQASYEQYF.

The gene calls are TRBV4-1 and TRBJ2-1, with D unresolved. The V end lost 1 base, the J end lost 5 bases, and 6 bases lay between the germline ends. The CDR3 consists of 13 residues. Germline values: CDR1 MGHRA, CDR2 YSYEKL. The CDR3 DNA reads TGCGCCAGCAGCCAAGTCGTAGACAATGAGCAGTTCTTC. Its translation is CASSQVVDNEQFF.

This chain joins TRBV5-1 and TRBJ1-1; 10 positions agree with TRBD1. CDR3 size: 14 residues. V lost 6 bases to trimming and J lost 1 base; unmatched junction nucleotides: 3. The germline CDR1 and CDR2 sequences are SGHRS and YFSETQ. DNA for the CDR3: TGCGCCAGCATCCGGGACAGGGGGAACACTGAAGCTTTCTTT. This gives the protein CASIRDRGNTEAFF.

This chain connects TRBV2 to TRBJ2-3; 10 bases map to TRBD2. The germline V gene has CDR1 SNHLY and CDR2 FYNNEI. The CDR3 is made up of 14 amino acids. The V gene end was trimmed by 5 bases and the J gene end by 3 bases; junction bases not matched to a gene: 2. This CDR3 reads CASSFSGGTDTQYF. The CDR3 DNA sequence: TGTGCCAGCAGTTTTAGCGGGGGGACAGATACGCAGTATTTT.

The chain joins TRBV7-6 to TRBJ2-3; 10 bases agree with TRBD1. There are 17 residues in the CDR3. Germline trimming cut 2 bases from V and 3 bases from J; bases unmatched to any gene: 8. Germline V gene lookup returns CDR1 SGHVS and CDR2 FNYEAQ. This CDR3 is CASSLYAGTGVTDTQYF. Here the CDR3 DNA reads TGTGCCAGCAGCTTATATGCCGGGACAGGGGTAACAGATACGCAGTATTTT.

V is TRBV29-1 and J is TRBJ1-1; maybe TRBD1 (6 bases). This CDR3 is 13 amino acids long. Germline V lookup: CDR1 SQVTM, CDR2 ANQGSEA. Trimming stripped 7 bases from V and 0 bases from J, with 12 bases between. CDR3: CSAAGAVNTEAFF. The CDR3 DNA sequence: TGCAGCGCCGCGGGGGCTGTGAACACTGAAGCTTTCTTT.

CDR3 loop: CASSQVEALNSPLHF. The CDR3 DNA sequence: TGTGCCAGCAGCCAAGTAGAGGCCTTAAATTCACCCCTCCACTTT. The J gene is TRBJ1-6, the V gene TRBV3-1 (or the pseudogene TRBV3-2); D not certain. V lost 1 base to trimming and J lost 7 bases, with 11 bases between them. This CDR3 has 15 residues. CDR1 and CDR2 (germline): LGHDT, YNNKEL (reference sequence).

The genes are TRBV5-1 and TRBJ1-4; 9 nucleotides line up with TRBD1. The CDR3 is 15 amino acids. Germline assignment: CDR1 SGHRS and CDR2 YFSETQ. V was clipped by 0 bases and J by 7 bases; unmatched bases: 4. CDR3 in DNA: TGCGCCAGCAGCTTGGGGACAGGGGTTAGTGAAAAACTGTTTTTT. Translation: CASSLGTGVSEKLFF.

This sequence joins TRBV12-3 or TRBV12-4 and TRBJ1-1, with D possibly TRBD1 on 5 matching bases. The CDR3 length is 13 residues. V lost 7 bases, J lost 8 bases, and 17 bases lay in between. DNA for the CDR3: TGTGCCAGCACGGGACTTATGGTGGTCGAAGCTTTCTTT. Its translation: CASTGLMVVEAFF.

This chain connects TRBV28 to TRBJ1-1; TRBD1 is a possible D gene (6 bases). This CDR3 has 11 amino acids. CDR1 is MDHEN, CDR2 SYDVKM, per germline. V was clipped by 4 bases and J by 7 bases, with 7 bases between them. The CDR3 DNA sequence: TGTGCCAGCAGTTGGGGGCGTGAAGCTTTCTTT. It is translated as CASSWGREAFF.

The rearrangement uses TRBV6-5 and TRBJ2-7, with 10 bases fitting TRBD1. The CDR3 totals 14 residues. CDR1 and CDR2 from the germline V gene are MNHEY and SVGAGI. V gave up 6 bases and J gave up 6 bases; unmatched junction bases: 8. CDR3 residues: CASSEGQGRGEQYF. CDR3 nucleotides: TGTGCCAGCAGCGAGGGACAGGGGAGGGGCGAGCAGTACTTC.

J is TRBJ1-4 and V is TRBV7-2; D may be TRBD1 (5 bases). The CDR3 covers 15 residues. CDR1 and CDR2 (germline): SGHTA, FQGNSA. V dropped 5 bases and J dropped 8 bases, with 18 bases sitting between them. The CDR3 reads CASSREGTFGEKLFF. The CDR3 DNA reads TGTGCCAGCAGCAGAGAAGGGACTTTCGGGGAAAAACTGTTTTTT.

The chain uses TRBV19 and TRBJ1-4; maybe TRBD1 (6 bases). The germline V gene has CDR1 LNHDA and CDR2 SQIVND (reference sequence). Deletions cut 11 bases from V and 5 bases from J, with 18 bases between. The CDR3 runs to 14 residues. Here the CDR3 DNA reads TGTGCCTCTCAGGGGTGGCAGGGGAATGAAAAACTGTTTTTT. It is translated as CASQGWQGNEKLFF.

The genes are TRBV6-5 and TRBJ2-2; TRBD1 matches at 7 bases. The CDR3 extends over 15 amino acids. From germline, CDR1 is MNHEY and CDR2 SVGAGI. V was clipped by 4 bases and J by 1 base; unmatched bases: 3. The CDR3 DNA follows: TGTGCCAGCAGTTCGGGACAGCTGAACACCGGGGAGCTGTTTTTT. Translation: CASSSGQLNTGELFF.

The chain links TRBV19 to TRBJ1-2, with 7 positions matching TRBD1. The CDR3 extends over 17 amino acids. Unmatched junction bases numbered 13, after V lost 0 bases and J lost 6 bases. The germline CDR1 and CDR2 sequences are LNHDA and SQIVND (reference sequence). The CDR3 spells CASSIDLSGGLRDGYTF. Written as DNA, the CDR3 is TGTGCCAGTAGTATAGATCTGTCAGGGGGATTGCGAGATGGCTACACCTTC.

The chain recombines TRBV10-2 with TRBJ1-3, with TRBD1 matching over 8 bases. The CDR3 spans 15 residues. The V gene's germline CDR1 is WSHSY and CDR2 SAAADI. V lost 6 bases and J lost 3; bases outside the gene matches: 7. The CDR3 loop reads CASRLTGEGGNTIYF. CDR3 DNA: TGCGCCAGCAGGTTGACAGGGGAAGGTGGAAACACCATATATTTT.

The genes are TRBV28 and TRBJ1-2; D not resolved. The CDR3 runs 15 residues. CDR1 is MDHEN, CDR2 SYDVKM, per germline. Trimming left V 3 bases short and J 4 bases short, with 15 bases between. CDR3 coding DNA: TGTGCCAGCAGTTTGAGTGTAGAACCCTTCTATGGCTACACCTTC. This codes for CASSLSVEPFYGYTF.

V and J are TRBV7-9 and TRBJ1-1; weak D call: TRBD1 (5 bases). Trimming removed 2 bases from V and 3 bases from J, with 10 bases in between. The CDR3 spans 14 residues. The germline V gene has CDR1 SEHNR and CDR2 FQNEAQ (reference sequence). The CDR3 sequence: CASSLSLGDTEAFF. In DNA, the CDR3 is TGTGCCAGCAGCTTATCGTTAGGGGACACTGAAGCTTTCTTT.